The present T cell receptor (beta chain) was sequenced within a study of cytomegalovirus exposure and HLA in healthy donors. PCR amplification relied on 60 Vbeta primers (plus 13 Jbeta primers). Measured with immunoSEQ multiplex PCR; TCRdb has only the in-frame clones, and not every one. The table records approximately 200,000 clones, around three quarters of them present only once. The CDR3 sequence is 15 residues long. Germline CDR1 MNHNS, CDR2 SASEGT. V was shortened by 7 bases and J by 0 bases, with 12 bases between the two germline ends. Regarding donors, all were healthy bone marrow donors. Study results and limitations: Follow-up analysis seemed to connect common viral pathogens with several of the most significant clusters identified. Among CMV-associated TCR beta chains, most appeared HLA-restricted in a later analysis.

A remark on this clone: What it binds is unknown.

V and J are TRBV6-1 and TRBJ2-2; TRBD2 is a possible D gene (6 bases). Sequences were obtained from PBMCs. The TCR originated in a man in his thirties or forties in good health and CMV-seronegative. The CDR3, as DNA: TGTGCCAGCACCCAACTAGCTGCGAACACCGGGGAGCTGTTTTTT. Translated, it gives CASTQLAANTGELFF.